The rows below give T cell receptor beta chains drawn from one sample of a study of Graves' ophthalmopathy and Graves' hyperthyroidism. A single record per CDR3 protein comes from TCRdb applying MiXCR to the multiplex PCR reads. Counted here are about 1.1 million distinct CDR3 sequences, less than 45% occurring once; the ten biggest clones make up around 10%. Sequencing was performed on peripheral blood or thyroid tissue (not recorded which). These receptor sequences come from an adult man with Graves' hyperthyroidism. Both conserved end residues are part of each CDR3. The order of the fields is J gene, clone size, V gene, D gene, CDR3 protein, CDR3 DNA. The D gene is left open where the match is weak. Clone size, where shown, is once, few, many, or a class for clones that have expanded.

J gene: TRBJ2-7; clone size: few; V gene: TRBV2; D gene: NA; CDR3 protein: CASSEGVSSYEQYF; CDR3 DNA: TGTGCCAGCAGTGAGGGGGTTTCCTCCTACGAGCAGTACTTC
J gene: TRBJ2-6; clone size: NA; V gene: TRBV25-1; D gene: TRBD1; CDR3 protein: CASSRGQSLTF; CDR3 DNA: TGTGCCAGCAGTAGGGGACAGAGCCTGACTTTC
J gene: TRBJ1-6; clone size: many; V gene: TRBV15; D gene: NA; CDR3 protein: CATSRREASSYNSPLHF; CDR3 DNA: TGTGCCACCAGCAGGCGCGAAGCGAGCTCCTATAATTCACCCCTCCACTTT
J gene: TRBJ2-5; clone size: medium-sized; V gene: TRBV7-9; D gene: NA; CDR3 protein: CASSLGLGEYQETQYF; CDR3 DNA: TGTGCCAGCAGCTTAGGTTTAGGGGAGTACCAAGAGACCCAGTACTTC
J gene: TRBJ1-1; clone size: few; V gene: TRBV3-1; D gene: NA; CDR3 protein: CASSHSGTTEAFF; CDR3 DNA: TGTGCCAGCAGTCATTCAGGGACGACTGAAGCTTTCTTT
J gene: TRBJ2-6; clone size: NA; V gene: TRBV15; D gene: NA; CDR3 protein: CATSKRVSGANVLTF; CDR3 DNA: TGTGCCACCAGCAAAAGGGTCTCCGGGGCCAACGTCCTGACTTTC
J gene: TRBJ1-2; clone size: few; V gene: TRBV28; D gene: NA; CDR3 protein: CASGLWGEGYTF; CDR3 DNA: TGTGCCAGCGGCCTCTGGGGGGAAGGCTACACCTTC
J gene: TRBJ1-1; clone size: NA; V gene: TRBV2; D gene: TRBD1; CDR3 protein: CASSEVRQGGTEAFF; CDR3 DNA: TGTGCCAGCAGTGAAGTACGACAGGGTGGCACTGAAGCTTTCTTT
J gene: TRBJ2-7; clone size: many; V gene: TRBV5-1; D gene: TRBD2; CDR3 protein: CASSLGTSGVEQYF; CDR3 DNA: TGCGCCAGCAGCTTGGGGACTAGCGGGGTCGAGCAGTACTTC
J gene: TRBJ2-7; clone size: NA; V gene: TRBV4-3; D gene: NA; CDR3 protein: CASSQARGGDEQYF; CDR3 DNA: TGCGCCAGCAGCCAAGCCAGGGGGGGTGACGAGCAGTACTTC
J gene: TRBJ2-7; clone size: few; V gene: TRBV10-3; D gene: TRBD1; CDR3 protein: CATLLGQGSFEQYF; CDR3 DNA: TGTGCCACCTTGCTGGGACAGGGTAGTTTCGAGCAGTACTTC
J gene: TRBJ1-4; clone size: NA; V gene: TRBV6-6; D gene: TRBD1; CDR3 protein: CASSYGGTGLEKLFF; CDR3 DNA: TGTGCCAGCAGTTACGGAGGGACAGGACTTGAAAAACTGTTTTTT
J gene: TRBJ2-7; clone size: few; V gene: TRBV7-9; D gene: TRBD2; CDR3 protein: CASSSQREFEQYF; CDR3 DNA: TGTGCCAGCAGCTCTCAGCGGGAGTTCGAGCAGTACTTC
J gene: TRBJ2-7; clone size: few; V gene: TRBV12-3/TRBV12-4; D gene: NA; CDR3 protein: CASSSTRSQGYEQYF; CDR3 DNA: TGTGCCAGCAGTTCAACCCGTTCACAGGGTTACGAGCAGTACTTC
J gene: TRBJ1-6; clone size: NA; V gene: TRBV7-2; D gene: TRBD1; CDR3 protein: CASSSKAGQGTPLHF; CDR3 DNA: TGTGCCAGCAGCTCGAAGGCGGGACAGGGGACACCCCTCCACTTT
J gene: TRBJ2-7; clone size: many; V gene: TRBV6-5; D gene: TRBD2; CDR3 protein: CASSLTSGRQQYF; CDR3 DNA: TGTGCCAGCAGTTTGACTAGCGGGAGACAGCAGTACTTC
J gene: TRBJ1-1; clone size: few; V gene: TRBV20-1; D gene: NA; CDR3 protein: CSARNGGIGTEAFF; CDR3 DNA: TGCAGTGCTAGAAATGGAGGGATCGGCACTGAAGCTTTCTTT
J gene: TRBJ2-6; clone size: NA; V gene: TRBV9; D gene: TRBD1; CDR3 protein: CASSVETGGGANVLTF; CDR3 DNA: TGTGCCAGCAGCGTAGAGACAGGGGGAGGGGCCAACGTCCTGACTTTC
J gene: TRBJ1-1; clone size: NA; V gene: TRBV7-9; D gene: NA; CDR3 protein: CASRTGGGGNTEAFF; CDR3 DNA: TGTGCCAGCAGGACTGGGGGGGGCGGGAACACTGAAGCCTTCTTT
J gene: TRBJ2-5; clone size: once; V gene: TRBV28; D gene: TRBD1; CDR3 protein: CASRGKQGWVSQETQYF; CDR3 DNA: TGTGCCAGCAGGGGCAAACAGGGGTGGGTTAGCCAAGAGACCCAGTACTTC
J gene: TRBJ1-5; clone size: few; V gene: TRBV20-1; D gene: TRBD1; CDR3 protein: CSASLGDSLGYQPQHF; CDR3 DNA: TGCAGTGCTTCCCTGGGGGACAGCCTCGGGTATCAGCCCCAGCATTTT
J gene: TRBJ2-2; clone size: once; V gene: TRBV7-9; D gene: TRBD1; CDR3 protein: CASRPTGGYANTGELFF; CDR3 DNA: TGTGCCAGCAGACCGACAGGGGGATATGCGAACACCGGGGAGCTGTTTTTT
J gene: TRBJ2-2; clone size: NA; V gene: TRBV20-1; D gene: NA; CDR3 protein: CSARKTLNTGELFF; CDR3 DNA: TGCAGTGCTAGAAAGACCCTGAACACCGGGGAGCTGTTTTTT
J gene: TRBJ2-2; clone size: once; V gene: TRBV20-1; D gene: TRBD2; CDR3 protein: CSARDRLAGVNTGELFF; CDR3 DNA: TGCAGTGCTAGAGATAGGCTAGCGGGGGTGAACACCGGGGAGCTGTTTTTT
J gene: TRBJ1-4; clone size: NA; V gene: TRBV10-3; D gene: NA; CDR3 protein: CAISESTW; CDR3 DNA: TGTGCCATCAGTGAGTCGACGTGG
J gene: TRBJ2-1; clone size: NA; V gene: TRBV24-1; D gene: TRBD2; CDR3 protein: CATSDPAGLGSYNEQFF; CDR3 DNA: TGTGCCACCAGTGACCCCGCGGGACTAGGGTCCTACAATGAGCAGTTCTTC
J gene: TRBJ1-2; clone size: many; V gene: TRBV19; D gene: NA; CDR3 protein: CASSGGYGYTF; CDR3 DNA: TGTGCCAGTAGCGGGGGGTATGGCTACACCTTC
J gene: TRBJ2-5; clone size: many; V gene: TRBV5-4; D gene: NA; CDR3 protein: CASSTYKETQYF; CDR3 DNA: TGTGCCAGCAGCACCTACAAAGAGACCCAGTACTTC
J gene: TRBJ1-6; clone size: few; V gene: TRBV10-3; D gene: NA; CDR3 protein: CASSYPPGESYNSPLHF; CDR3 DNA: TGTGCCAGCAGTTACCCTCCGGGGGAGTCCTATAATTCACCCCTCCACTTT
J gene: TRBJ1-1; clone size: many; V gene: TRBV10-3; D gene: NA; CDR3 protein: CAISESIERLNTEAFF; CDR3 DNA: TGTGCCATCAGTGAGTCCATCGAGCGGCTGAACACTGAAGCTTTCTTT
J gene: TRBJ2-5; clone size: many; V gene: TRBV11-2; D gene: NA; CDR3 protein: CASSLGEAGTQYF; CDR3 DNA: TGTGCCAGCAGCTTAGGGGAAGCTGGGACCCAGTACTTC
J gene: TRBJ1-5; clone size: many; V gene: TRBV7-8; D gene: NA; CDR3 protein: CASSISVSQPQHF; CDR3 DNA: TGTGCCAGCAGCATTAGCGTGAGTCAGCCCCAGCATTTT
J gene: TRBJ1-2; clone size: NA; V gene: TRBV20-1; D gene: TRBD1; CDR3 protein: CSASRRDRANYGYTF; CDR3 DNA: TGCAGTGCCAGCAGACGGGACAGAGCTAACTATGGCTACACCTTC
J gene: TRBJ1-2; clone size: many; V gene: TRBV29-1; D gene: NA; CDR3 protein: CSVRGQVRGPYYGYTF; CDR3 DNA: TGCAGCGTCAGGGGCCAAGTACGGGGGCCGTACTATGGCTACACCTTC
J gene: TRBJ1-6; clone size: many; V gene: TRBV7-9; D gene: TRBD1; CDR3 protein: CASTETGPNSPLHF; CDR3 DNA: TGTGCCAGCACCGAGACAGGGCCGAATTCACCCCTCCACTTT
J gene: TRBJ1-4; clone size: NA; V gene: TRBV20-1; D gene: NA; CDR3 protein: CSAKHRRSEKLFF; CDR3 DNA: TGCAGTGCTAAGCACAGAAGGAGCGAAAAACTGTTTTTT
J gene: TRBJ2-5; clone size: NA; V gene: TRBV29-1; D gene: TRBD1; CDR3 protein: CSVLPGQGETQYF; CDR3 DNA: TGCAGCGTACTGCCGGGACAGGGGGAGACCCAGTACTTC
J gene: TRBJ2-7; clone size: few; V gene: TRBV20-1; D gene: TRBD1; CDR3 protein: CSARPLRDRGLYEQYF; CDR3 DNA: TGCAGTGCTAGACCCCTCCGGGACAGGGGACTATACGAGCAGTACTTC
J gene: TRBJ1-2; clone size: NA; V gene: TRBV7-8; D gene: NA; CDR3 protein: CASSFDRRPRSGYTF; CDR3 DNA: TGTGCCAGCAGCTTTGATAGACGTCCCAGGAGTGGCTACACCTTC
J gene: TRBJ1-2; clone size: NA; V gene: TRBV12-3/TRBV12-4; D gene: NA; CDR3 protein: CASRQKTDRETNYGYTF; CDR3 DNA: TGTGCCAGCAGGCAGAAGACGGACAGAGAAACTAACTATGGCTACACCTTC
J gene: TRBJ1-4; clone size: few; V gene: TRBV2; D gene: NA; CDR3 protein: CASSRMTTNEKLFF; CDR3 DNA: TGTGCCAGCAGCCGGATGACAACTAATGAAAAACTGTTTTTT
J gene: TRBJ2-5; clone size: NA; V gene: TRBV29-1; D gene: NA; CDR3 protein: CSVAWDVLGETQYF; CDR3 DNA: TGCAGCGTTGCTTGGGACGTTCTTGGGGAGACCCAGTACTTC
J gene: TRBJ2-5; clone size: NA; V gene: TRBV11-1; D gene: TRBD1; CDR3 protein: CASSSAIEDRGFQETQYF; CDR3 DNA: TGTGCCAGCAGTTCAGCGATCGAGGACAGGGGATTTCAAGAGACCCAGTACTTC
J gene: TRBJ2-7; clone size: many; V gene: TRBV10-2; D gene: NA; CDR3 protein: CASTGDSTYEQYF; CDR3 DNA: TGCGCCAGCACCGGGGATTCGACCTACGAGCAGTACTTC
J gene: TRBJ2-7; clone size: NA; V gene: TRBV20-1; D gene: NA; CDR3 protein: CSARPGRAYEQYF; CDR3 DNA: TGCAGTGCTAGACCGGGACGGGCCTACGAGCAGTACTTC
J gene: TRBJ2-7; clone size: once; V gene: TRBV10-2; D gene: NA; CDR3 protein: CASSLAYSYGQYF; CDR3 DNA: TGCGCCAGCAGCTTAGCGTACTCCTACGGGCAGTACTTC
J gene: TRBJ1-4; clone size: many; V gene: TRBV15; D gene: TRBD1; CDR3 protein: CATSRDLAGGEKLFF; CDR3 DNA: TGTGCCACCAGCAGAGATCTGGCAGGGGGGGAAAAACTGTTTTTT
J gene: TRBJ1-2; clone size: NA; V gene: TRBV29-1; D gene: NA; CDR3 protein: CSRVGGSYGYTF; CDR3 DNA: TGCAGCCGAGTCGGGGGAAGCTATGGCTACACCTTC
J gene: TRBJ2-7; clone size: many; V gene: TRBV20-1; D gene: NA; CDR3 protein: CSATRAGLENGEQYF; CDR3 DNA: TGCAGTGCCACCAGGGCGGGACTGGAAAATGGAGAGCAGTACTTC
J gene: TRBJ2-5; clone size: NA; V gene: TRBV19; D gene: NA; CDR3 protein: CASSTQGAPRETQYF; CDR3 DNA: TGTGCCAGTAGTACCCAAGGGGCTCCAAGGGAGACCCAGTACTTC